Listed here is a single T cell receptor beta chain. The method was immunoSEQ multiplex PCR; TCRdb's version includes in-frame clones alone and lacks a portion of them. The sample shows under 150,000 clones, about nine tenths of them seen only once. This specimen comes from a study of blood T cell repertoires in COVID-19. About the research overall: Samples representing acute and convalescent COVID-19 were sourced from the United States, Italy and Spain. From T cells, B-cell-depleted T cells, or PBMCs came the material, which was cDNA or gDNA.

This CDR3 spans 13 amino acids. Trimming shortened V by 2 bases and J by 7 bases, and 12 bases separated the two germline ends. CDR1 is SGHTS, CDR2 YDEGEE, per germline. Sequencing input: peripheral blood. The chain couples TRBV5-8 to TRBJ1-1, with D unresolved. This receptor was identified in a human donor in a cohort sampled during active COVID-19. CDR3: CASSLPGIHEAFF. The CDR3 bases are TGTGCCAGCAGCTTACCGGGGATTCATGAAGCTTTCTTT.